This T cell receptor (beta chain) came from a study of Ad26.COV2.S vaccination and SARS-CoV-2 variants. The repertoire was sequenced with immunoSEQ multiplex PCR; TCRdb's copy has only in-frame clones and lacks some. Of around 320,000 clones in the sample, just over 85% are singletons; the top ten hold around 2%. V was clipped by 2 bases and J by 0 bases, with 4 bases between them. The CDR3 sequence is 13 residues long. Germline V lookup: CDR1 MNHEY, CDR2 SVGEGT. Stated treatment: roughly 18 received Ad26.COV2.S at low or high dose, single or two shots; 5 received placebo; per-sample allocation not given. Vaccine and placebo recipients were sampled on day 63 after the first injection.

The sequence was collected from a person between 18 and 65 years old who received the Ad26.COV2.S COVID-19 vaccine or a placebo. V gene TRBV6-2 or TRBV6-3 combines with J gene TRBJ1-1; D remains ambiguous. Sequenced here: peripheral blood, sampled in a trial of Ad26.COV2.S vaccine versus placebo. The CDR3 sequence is CASSYDLNTEAFF. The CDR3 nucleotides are TGTGCCAGCAGTTACGACCTGAACACTGAAGCTTTCTTT.